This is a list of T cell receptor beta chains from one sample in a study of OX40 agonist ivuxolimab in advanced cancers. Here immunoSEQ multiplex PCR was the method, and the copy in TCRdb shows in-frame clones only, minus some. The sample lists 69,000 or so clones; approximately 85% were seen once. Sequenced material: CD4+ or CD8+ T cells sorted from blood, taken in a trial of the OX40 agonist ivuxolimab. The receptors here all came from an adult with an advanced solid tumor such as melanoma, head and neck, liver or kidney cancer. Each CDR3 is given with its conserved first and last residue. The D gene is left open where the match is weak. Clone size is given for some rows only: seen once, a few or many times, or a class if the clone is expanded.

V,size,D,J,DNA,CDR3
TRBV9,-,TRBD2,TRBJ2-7,TGTGCCAGCAGCCTCATTAGCGGGATCCTCTACGAGCAGTACTTC,CASSLISGILYEQYF
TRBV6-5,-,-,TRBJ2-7,TGTGCCAGCAGTTACTACCCCGGGACAAATATCTACGAGCAGTACTTC,CASSYYPGTNIYEQYF
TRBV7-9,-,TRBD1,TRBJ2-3,TGTGCCAGCAGCTTAGGGACAGGGTTCACAGATACGCAGTATTTT,CASSLGTGFTDTQYF
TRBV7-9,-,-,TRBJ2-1,TGTGCCAGCAGCCCTGGGCGGCAGGCGGGGAATGAGCAGTTCTTC,CASSPGRQAGNEQFF
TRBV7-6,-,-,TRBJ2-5,TGTGCCAGCAGCTTAGGACTCGGGCTAGCGCAAGAGACCCAGTACTTC,CASSLGLGLAQETQYF
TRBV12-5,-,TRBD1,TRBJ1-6,TGTGCTAGTGCCCCATCGGGGCGGACAGGGGGTTCACCCCTCCACTTT,CASAPSGRTGGSPLHF
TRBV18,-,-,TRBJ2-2,TGTGCCAGCTCACCACGACAGACCACCGGGGAGCTGTTTTTT,CASSPRQTTGELFF
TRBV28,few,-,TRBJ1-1,TGTGCCAGCAGTCACCCCAGAGGAGCTTTCTTT,CASSHPRGAFF
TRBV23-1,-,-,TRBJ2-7,TGCGCCAGCAGCTACTCCCGATCCTACGAGCAGTACTTC,CASSYSRSYEQYF
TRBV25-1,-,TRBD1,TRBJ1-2,TGTGCCAGCAGTAGCGGGACAGTGTATGGCTACACCTTC,CASSSGTVYGYTF
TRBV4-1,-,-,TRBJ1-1,TGCGCCAGCAGCAGGCCCCTCATGAACACTGAAGCTTTCTTT,CASSRPLMNTEAFF
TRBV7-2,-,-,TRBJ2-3,TGTGCCAGCAGCCGCAGGGAGAGCACAAATACGCAGTATTTT,CASSRRESTNTQYF
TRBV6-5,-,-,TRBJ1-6,TGTGCCAGCGGTGCCACTGGGGTTAATAATTCACCCCTCCACTTT,CASGATGVNNSPLHF
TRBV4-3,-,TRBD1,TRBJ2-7,TGCGCCAGCAGCCAGGGACAGCAGTACTACGAGCAGTACTTC,CASSQGQQYYEQYF
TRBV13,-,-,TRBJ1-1,TGTGCCAGCAGCTTTGGCAGGCCAGTCGCTGAAGCTTTCTTT,CASSFGRPVAEAFF
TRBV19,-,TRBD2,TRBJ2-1,TGTGCCAGTACCCCCCGAGGACTAGCGGGAGGGCCTGGTTACAATGAGCAGTTCTTC,CASTPRGLAGGPGYNEQFF
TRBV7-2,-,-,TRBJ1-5,TGTGCCAGCAGCTTAGGTATCAATCAGCCCCAGCATTTT,CASSLGINQPQHF
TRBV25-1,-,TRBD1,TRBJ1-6,TGTGCCAGCAGTGTCACAGGGGATTCACCCCTCCACTTT,CASSVTGDSPLHF
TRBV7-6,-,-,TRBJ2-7,TGTGCCAGCAGCGCGGTTAACCAAGGCGAGCAGTACTTC,CASSAVNQGEQYF
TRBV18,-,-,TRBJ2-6,TGTGCCAGCTCACCCGCGGGGGCCCCTGGGGCCAACGTCCTGACTTTC,CASSPAGAPGANVLTF
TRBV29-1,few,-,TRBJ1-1,TGCAGCGTCTCCAGGGGCACTGAAGCTTTCTTT,CSVSRGTEAFF
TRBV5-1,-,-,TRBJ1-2,TGCGCCAGCAACTTGGGGGACACCTCTATTTTGGGCTACACCTTC,CASNLGDTSILGYTF
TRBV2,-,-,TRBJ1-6,TGTGCCAGCAGTAATAGCAGGGTCGATTCACCCCTCCACTTT,CASSNSRVDSPLHF
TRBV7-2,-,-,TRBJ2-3,TGTGCCAGCAGCCTCCGTGGAGGGGGCACAGATACGCAGTATTTT,CASSLRGGGTDTQYF
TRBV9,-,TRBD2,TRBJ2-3,TGTGCCAGCAGCGTAACAGGGACTAGCGGGAGGTTTAGCACAGATACGCAGTATTTT,CASSVTGTSGRFSTDTQYF
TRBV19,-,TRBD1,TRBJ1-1,TGTGCCAGTAGTACAGGCGGGACAGTCAACACTGAAGCTTTCTTT,CASSTGGTVNTEAFF
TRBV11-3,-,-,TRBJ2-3,TGTGCCAGCAGCTTAGGGGTGGCGAAGCGGGGCACAGATACGCAGTATTTT,CASSLGVAKRGTDTQYF
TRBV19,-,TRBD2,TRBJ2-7,TGTGCCAGTAGTTCTAGCGGGAGCTCCTACGAGCAGTACTTC,CASSSSGSSYEQYF
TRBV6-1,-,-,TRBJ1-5,TGTGCCAGCAGCCCCCAGGACGAATTTCAGCCCCAGCATTTT,CASSPQDEFQPQHF
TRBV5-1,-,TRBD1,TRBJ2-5,TGCGCCAGCAGCTTTGGACAGGGCTACGAGACCCAGTACTTC,CASSFGQGYETQYF